Following are 12 T cell receptor beta chains from one sample sequenced in a study of blood T cell repertoires in COVID-19. This table comes from immunoSEQ multiplex PCR, and its TCRdb copy is limited to in-frame clones, with some not included. The sample lists approximately 170,000 clones, 70% to 90% occurring once. Material for sequencing was peripheral blood. The source of these receptors is a man in his fifties or sixties with active or convalescent COVID-19.

The CDR3 is CASSPRPGLVSEQFF. The CDR3 region has the DNA TGTGCCAGCTCACCCCGACCGGGACTAGTAAGTGAGCAGTTCTTC. The chain recombines TRBV18 with TRBJ2-1; 8 bases fit TRBD2. The germline CDR1 and CDR2 sequences are KGHSH and LQKENI. CDR3 size: 15 residues. Trimming took 3 bases from V and 9 from J; bases not matched to a gene: 10.

V gene TRBV28 combines with J gene TRBJ1-5; D call uncertain. The V end was cut by 5 bases, the J end by 2 bases, with 13 bases between. CDR3 length: 15 residues. The germline CDR1 and CDR2 sequences are MDHEN and SYDVKM. CDR3 sequence reads: CASSPDNWGNQPQHF. The CDR3 nucleotides are TGTGCCAGCAGTCCAGACAACTGGGGCAATCAGCCCCAGCATTTT.

V is TRBV6-1 and J is TRBJ1-2, with D unresolved. This CDR3 spans 15 amino acids. Trimming removed 1 base from V and 4 bases from J, with 13 bases in between. Germline values: CDR1 MNHNS, CDR2 SASEGT. Here the CDR3 reads CASSEGIGSTYGYTF. The CDR3 nucleotides read TGTGCCAGCAGTGAAGGGATAGGGAGTACCTATGGCTACACCTTC.

V usage is TRBV12-3 or TRBV12-4 and J usage is TRBJ2-3, with a possible D match to TRBD2 (6 bases). The V and J ends lost 1 base and 10 bases respectively, with 9 bases between them. This CDR3 is built from 12 residues. Here the CDR3 reads CASSLGRDPQYF. The CDR3 DNA follows: TGTGCCAGCAGTTTAGGGCGGGACCCGCAGTATTTT.

As to this clone: Distinct nucleotide sequences in the sample also encode this CDR3. The rearrangement links TRBV5-1 to TRBJ2-3; TRBD2 matches at 11 bases. Germline trimming cut 2 bases from V and 4 bases from J; bases unmatched to any gene: 3. Germline CDR1 SGHRS, CDR2 YFSETQ. The length of the CDR3 is 15 residues. CDR3 sequence: CASSFSGGAADTQYF. DNA of the CDR3: TGCGCCAGCAGCTTTAGCGGGGGGGCCGCAGATACGCAGTATTTT.

This rearrangement joins TRBV2 to TRBJ2-2, with unresolved D. Per the germline V gene, CDR1 is SNHLY and CDR2 is FYNNEI. V was pared by 1 base and J by 9 bases, with 12 bases between. The CDR3 is made up of 14 amino acids. CDR3 nucleotides: TGTGCCAGCAGTGAAGAAAGCGTCTCCCGGGAGCTGTTTTTT. It specifies CASSEESVSRELFF.

In the case of this clone: The sample contains more than one DNA sequence encoding this CDR3. The chain has TRBV18 and TRBJ1-5; TRBD1 aligns across 9 bases. CDR3 length: 14 amino acids. Germline trimming cut 2 bases from V and 4 bases from J; bases unmatched to any gene: 0. Germline lookup yields CDR1 KGHSH and CDR2 LQKENI. CDR3: CASSPGQGNQPQHF. For the CDR3, the DNA is TGTGCCAGCTCACCAGGACAGGGGAATCAGCCCCAGCATTTT.

J is TRBJ1-1 and V is TRBV5-1; perhaps TRBD1 as D (6 bases). The CDR3 is made up of 15 amino acids. From germline, CDR1 is SGHRS and CDR2 YFSETQ. V dropped 4 bases and J dropped 0 bases, with 13 bases sitting between them. The CDR3 nucleotides read TGCGCCAGCAGCGGAGACACAGGGTTGAACACTGAAGCTTTCTTT. Translated, it gives CASSGDTGLNTEAFF.

The chain couples TRBV30 to TRBJ1-5, with TRBD1 identical over 9 bases. V was clipped by 5 bases and J by 7 bases; unmatched bases: 6. Per the germline V gene, CDR1 is GTSNPN and CDR2 is SVGIG (reference sequence). The CDR3 loop spans 13 amino acids. CDR3 amino acids: CAWGQGMRQPQHF. CDR3 coding DNA: TGTGCCTGGGGACAGGGGATGAGGCAGCCCCAGCATTTT.

This clone was found a few times. The chain couples TRBV28 to TRBJ2-7, with 7 bases that match TRBD2. Trimming took 8 bases from V and 6 from J; bases not matched to a gene: 7. This CDR3 spans 12 amino acids. CDR1 is MDHEN and CDR2 is SYDVKM in the germline V gene. CDR3 region: CASPLSGGEQYF. CDR3 DNA sequence: TGTGCCAGCCCTCTTTCGGGGGGCGAGCAGTACTTC.

V is TRBV5-1 and J is TRBJ1-2; D gene uncertain. Germline V gene sequence: CDR1 SGHRS, CDR2 YFSETQ. The CDR3 length is 16 residues. V was clipped by 0 bases and J by 8 bases, with 20 bases between them. The CDR3 bases are TGCGCCAGCAGCTTGGACGCCATCAAGGGAGGGAACGGCTACACCTTC. As protein: CASSLDAIKGGNGYTF.

This sequence joins TRBV7-3 and TRBJ1-1; D possibly corresponds to TRBD1 (6 bases). The V gene's germline CDR1 is SGHTA and CDR2 FQGTGA. This CDR3 comprises 15 residues. V was clipped by 2 bases and J by 0 bases, with 10 bases between them. CDR3 DNA: TGTGCCAGCAGCTTAGGACAGATCATGAACACTGAAGCTTTCTTT. The encoded protein is CASSLGQIMNTEAFF.